This is a list of T cell receptor beta chains from one sample in a study of regulatory T cells in long-lasting Graves disease. From the multiplex PCR reads, TCRdb called clonotypes with MiXCR, one entry per CDR3 protein. The sample consists of just over 600,000 distinct CDR3 sequences, 15% to 20% of them appearing once. These data were also reused for a study on T cells in Graves' hyperthyroidism and ophthalmopathy.

Sample: peripheral blood mononuclear cells (PBMCs), taken at new diagnosis, from a patient treated with antithyroid drugs. Source of these receptors: a woman in her thirties with Graves disease. CDR3s include the opening cysteine and the closing phenylalanine or tryptophan. Fields, in order: J gene, D gene, clone size, V gene, CDR3 protein, CDR3 DNA. A D gene is named only where the DNA matches it firmly. Clone size is shown for a subset of rows, as once, few, many or a class of expanded clone.

TRBJ2-2 NA many TRBV24-1 CATSRGANTGELFF TGTGCCACCAGTCGAGGGGCGAACACCGGGGAGCTGTTTTTT
TRBJ1-1 NA few TRBV5-4 CASSFREVDTEAFF TGTGCCAGCAGCTTCAGGGAAGTCGACACTGAAGCTTTCTTT
TRBJ1-2 TRBD1 many TRBV7-9 CASSLGDRIYGYTF TGTGCCAGCAGCTTAGGGGACAGGATCTATGGCTACACCTTC
TRBJ2-2 NA NA TRBV28 CASSTRRDTGELFF TGTGCCAGCAGTACCCGGAGGGACACCGGGGAGCTGTTTTTT
TRBJ1-2 NA NA TRBV27 CASSLSGSLPLNYGYTF TGTGCCAGCAGTTTATCGGGCTCCTTGCCCCTAAACTATGGCTACACCTTC
TRBJ1-4 NA many TRBV28 CASSFGGPATNEKLFF TGTGCCAGCAGTTTCGGGGGTCCGGCAACTAATGAAAAACTGTTTTTT
TRBJ2-5 NA many TRBV28 CASSQTPVGQETQYF TGTGCCAGCAGTCAAACCCCCGTGGGCCAAGAGACCCAGTACTTC
TRBJ1-3 NA NA TRBV20-1 CSAPDKGGGNTIYF TGCAGTGCTCCCGATAAGGGTGGCGGAAACACCATATATTTT
TRBJ2-7 TRBD1 few TRBV2 CASSGTGTGGAKQYF TGTGCCAGCAGTGGAACCGGGACAGGGGGCGCCAAGCAGTACTTC
TRBJ1-4 TRBD1 NA TRBV28 CASSYNRGQGGREKLFF TGTGCCAGCAGTTATAACAGGGGACAGGGAGGTAGGGAAAAACTGTTTTTT
TRBJ2-5 NA NA TRBV6-5 CASSYPDSRETQYF TGTGCCAGCAGTTACCCGGACAGTCGCGAGACCCAGTACTTC
TRBJ2-5 TRBD1 many TRBV7-2 CASSGRDRGWETQYF TGTGCCAGCAGCGGTCGGGACAGGGGATGGGAGACCCAGTACTTC
TRBJ1-1 NA many TRBV3-1 CASNPDSGTEAFF TGTGCCAGCAACCCTGACTCGGGGACTGAAGCTTTCTTT
TRBJ1-1 NA many TRBV6-1 CASSEEPRGAEAFF TGTGCCAGCAGTGAAGAGCCCCGAGGGGCTGAAGCTTTCTTT
TRBJ2-3 TRBD1 few TRBV5-5 CASSLGETGSRSTQYF TGTGCCAGCAGCTTGGGCGAGACAGGGTCAAGAAGTACGCAGTATTTT
TRBJ1-1 TRBD1 many TRBV19 CASSTAGDRGTEAFF TGTGCCAGTAGTACCGCCGGAGACAGGGGCACTGAAGCTTTCTTT
TRBJ1-2 TRBD1 NA TRBV29-1 CSVDDRAYGYTF TGCAGCGTGGACGACAGGGCCTATGGCTACACCTTC
TRBJ1-4 NA few TRBV6-2/TRBV6-3 CASSWGGGLDEKLFF TGTGCCAGCAGTTGGGGCGGGGGACTTGACGAAAAACTGTTTTTT
TRBJ2-5 NA many TRBV2 CASSSSWGREETQYF TGTGCCAGCAGCTCCTCATGGGGGCGAGAAGAGACCCAGTACTTC
TRBJ2-7 NA few TRBV19 CATKLSWGGDEQYF TGTGCCACTAAGTTGAGTTGGGGCGGAGACGAGCAGTACTTC
TRBJ2-3 NA few TRBV10-3 CAISESIGMTDTQYF TGTGCCATCAGTGAGTCGATAGGGATGACAGATACGCAGTATTTT
TRBJ2-1 NA NA TRBV30 CSWSSGREQFF TGTTCCTGGAGTTCAGGGCGGGAGCAGTTCTTC
TRBJ2-3 NA many TRBV5-1 CASKGRSTDTQYF TGCGCCAGCAAAGGACGTAGCACAGATACGCAGTATTTT
TRBJ2-5 TRBD1 many TRBV6-1 CASIAWTGIQETQYF TGTGCCAGCATTGCTTGGACAGGGATTCAAGAGACCCAGTACTTC
TRBJ2-5 TRBD1 many TRBV28 CASSLEWEQGETQYF TGTGCCAGCAGTTTAGAGTGGGAACAGGGGGAGACCCAGTACTTC
TRBJ1-6 TRBD1 few TRBV5-1 CASSGTGSASPLHF TGCGCCAGCAGCGGGACAGGGTCGGCTTCACCCCTCCACTTT
TRBJ2-1 TRBD2 many TRBV7-2 CASSFRGGAGVGYNEQFF TGTGCCAGCAGCTTCCGCGGGGGAGCGGGAGTTGGCTACAATGAGCAGTTCTTC
TRBJ1-6 TRBD1 many TRBV12-3/TRBV12-4 CASSYQGDSPLHF TGTGCCAGCAGTTACCAGGGGGATTCACCCCTCCACTTT
TRBJ2-7 TRBD1 many TRBV11-2 CASSLSGDSSYEQYF TGTGCCAGCAGCTTAAGTGGGGACAGCTCCTACGAGCAGTACTTC
TRBJ2-1 NA few TRBV7-3 CASSLVYPNEQFF TGTGCCAGCAGCTTAGTATATCCCAATGAGCAGTTCTTC
TRBJ1-1 NA many TRBV19 CASSPSGGSDAFF TGTGCCAGTAGTCCTTCGGGGGGGTCCGATGCTTTCTTT
TRBJ2-7 TRBD1 many TRBV24-1 CATSDWDSPYEQYF TGTGCCACCAGTGATTGGGACAGCCCCTACGAGCAGTACTTC
TRBJ1-2 NA few TRBV20-1 CSSPEPYGYTF TGCAGTTCACCGGAACCCTATGGCTACACCTTC
TRBJ2-3 NA NA TRBV24-1 CATSDPSEASSTDTQYF TGTGCCACCAGTGATCCCTCAGAGGCCTCTAGCACAGATACGCAGTATTTT
TRBJ1-1 NA many TRBV30 CAWDTDPSGNTEAFF TGTGCCTGGGACACGGACCCCTCGGGGAACACTGAAGCTTTCTTT
TRBJ2-1 TRBD2 many TRBV3-1 CASSHSGRSNNEQFF TGTGCCAGCAGCCATAGCGGGAGATCTAATAATGAGCAGTTCTTC
TRBJ1-1 NA many TRBV28 CASSLRQSEAFF TGTGCCAGCAGTCTAAGACAGTCTGAAGCTTTCTTT
TRBJ1-1 TRBD1 many TRBV5-1 CASSVMGQPNTEAFF TGCGCCAGCAGCGTAATGGGACAGCCGAACACTGAAGCTTTCTTT
TRBJ2-5 NA many TRBV2 CASSGQGLREETQYF TGTGCCAGCAGTGGTCAGGGGCTTAGGGAAGAGACCCAGTACTTC
TRBJ2-1 TRBD2 few TRBV7-2 CASSLEGLAGTNEQFF TGTGCCAGCAGCTTAGAAGGACTAGCGGGTACAAATGAGCAGTTCTTC
TRBJ2-2 NA many TRBV28 CASSEMSPLNTGELFF TGTGCCAGCAGTGAAATGTCGCCGCTGAACACCGGGGAGCTGTTTTTT
TRBJ1-1 NA many TRBV12-3/TRBV12-4 CASSLSPGMRTEAFF TGTGCCAGCAGTTTATCTCCGGGTATGAGAACTGAAGCTTTCTTT
TRBJ2-7 TRBD1 many TRBV12-3/TRBV12-4 CASSHTGTDYEQYF TGTGCCAGCAGCCACACCGGGACAGATTACGAGCAGTACTTC
TRBJ2-2 TRBD2 NA TRBV3-1 CATKLAGGNGELFF TGTGCCACCAAGCTAGCGGGAGGTAACGGGGAGCTGTTTTTT
TRBJ1-1 NA many TRBV6-1 CASRKAYMNTEAFF TGTGCCAGCAGGAAAGCTTATATGAACACTGAAGCTTTCTTT
TRBJ2-7 NA NA TRBV28 CASSSWGLTGNYEQYF TGTGCCAGCAGTTCTTGGGGTCTGACCGGCAACTACGAGCAGTACTTC
TRBJ1-1 TRBD1 many TRBV11-2 CASSAGTGKGTEAFF TGTGCCAGCAGCGCGGGGACAGGGAAGGGAACTGAAGCTTTCTTT
TRBJ1-2 NA few TRBV19 CASNQKVYYGYTF TGTGCCAGTAACCAGAAAGTCTACTATGGCTACACCTTC
TRBJ2-7 TRBD2 few TRBV5-5 CASRIAGSGRAGEQYF TGTGCCAGCAGAATCGCCGGTAGCGGGAGGGCCGGCGAGCAGTACTTC
TRBJ2-2 NA many TRBV20-1 CSAPKPTGGSLAGSGELFF TGCAGTGCTCCAAAGCCGACAGGGGGCAGTCTAGCGGGGTCTGGGGAGCTGTTTTTT
TRBJ1-5 NA many TRBV12-3/TRBV12-4 CASSSSVGSATTPRWSQHF TGTGCCAGCAGTTCCTCGGTGGGGTCAGCGACAACCCCGCGCTGGTCCCAGCATTTT
TRBJ1-4 NA few TRBV27 CASSPYSGGNEKLFF TGTGCCAGCAGTCCATACTCCGGTGGTAATGAAAAACTGTTTTTT
TRBJ2-3 NA NA TRBV4-1 CASSQEHTGAVTDTQYF TGCGCCAGCAGCCAAGAGCATACCGGAGCAGTCACAGATACGCAGTATTTT
TRBJ2-1 TRBD1 many TRBV28 CASSSPGQGTYLSYNEQFF TGTGCCAGCAGTTCGCCGGGACAGGGGACTTACCTCTCCTACAATGAGCAGTTCTTC
TRBJ2-1 NA NA TRBV20-1 CSARDMKGEQFF TGCAGTGCTAGAGATATGAAGGGTGAGCAGTTCTTC